These 8 T cell receptor beta chains were all obtained from the same sample, sequenced in a study of blood T cell repertoires in COVID-19. This table comes from immunoSEQ multiplex PCR, and its TCRdb copy is limited to in-frame clones, with some not included. Among some 87,000 clones listed, roughly 76% were seen once. Sequencing used peripheral blood. The receptors shown here come from a woman older than 75 with active or convalescent COVID-19.

The chain is built from TRBV18 and TRBJ1-4, with TRBD1 as a possible D gene (6 bases). Trimming shortened V by 3 bases and J by 6 bases, and 11 bases separated the two germline ends. The V gene's germline CDR1 is KGHSH and CDR2 LQKENI. This CDR3 is 14 amino acids long. DNA for the CDR3: TGTGCCAGCTCACCCAGACAGGCGGATGAAAAACTGTTTTTT. Encoded protein: CASSPRQADEKLFF.

The chain carries TRBV11-3 and TRBJ2-5, with TRBD1 matching over 7 bases. The CDR3 consists of 15 residues. Germline values: CDR1 SGHNT, CDR2 YENEEA. After removal of 4 bases from V and 5 bases from J, the junction contained 10 bases not matched to a gene. The CDR3 nucleotides are TGTGCCAGCAGCTCCCGGGACAGCAATGGGGAGACCCAGTACTTC. It codes for CASSSRDSNGETQYF.

The sample holds many counts of this clone. The chain links TRBV9 to TRBJ1-1; TRBD1 is a possible D gene (5 bases). From germline, CDR1 is SGDLS and CDR2 YYNGEE. CDR3 size: 15 residues. V was pared by 4 bases and J by 1 base, with 14 bases between. This CDR3 is CASSFTPTANTEAFF. For the CDR3, the DNA is TGTGCCAGCAGCTTCACCCCGACAGCGAACACTGAAGCTTTCTTT.

The J gene is TRBJ1-6, the V gene TRBV19, with D tentatively TRBD1 (5 bases). Germline CDR1 is LNHDA and CDR2 is SQIVND (reference sequence). The germline V and J ends were trimmed by 3 bases and 8 bases, with 11 bases remaining between them. This CDR3 is built from 14 residues. The CDR3 here is CASSMAGRDSPLHF. DNA for the CDR3: TGTGCCAGTAGTATGGCAGGGAGGGATTCACCCCTCCACTTT.

The V and J genes are TRBV19 and TRBJ2-3; 11 bases line up with TRBD2. Germline loops: CDR1 LNHDA, CDR2 SQIVND (reference sequence). The CDR3 has 15 amino acids. J gave up 6 bases and V 4 bases, and 6 bases lay outside the gene matches. This CDR3 is CASSSSGGAGDTQYF. In nucleotides, the CDR3 is TGTGCCAGTAGTAGTAGCGGGGGGGCCGGGGATACGCAGTATTTT.

The chain recombines TRBV3-1 (or the pseudogene TRBV3-2) with TRBJ1-2; TRBD1 aligns across 7 bases. The germline CDR1 and CDR2 sequences are LGHDT and YNNKEL (reference sequence). V was pared by 3 bases and J by 8 bases, with 6 bases of the junction left unmatched. The CDR3 extends over 13 amino acids. CDR3 protein: CASSHRGGQGYTF. For the CDR3, the DNA is TGTGCCAGCAGCCACCGAGGGGGCCAGGGCTACACCTTC.

The V and J genes are TRBV9 and TRBJ2-2, with no clear D. The V and J ends lost 3 bases and 4 bases respectively, with 7 bases between them. The CDR3 consists of 13 residues. Per the germline V gene, CDR1 is SGDLS and CDR2 is YYNGEE. Written as DNA, the CDR3 is TGTGCCAGCAGCGCTCCCTCCACCGGGGAGCTGTTTTTT. This sequence encodes CASSAPSTGELFF. Complete variable domain (other parts from reference TRBV9 and TRBJ2-2): DSGVTQTPKHLITATGQRVTLRCSPRSGDLSVYWYQQSLDQGLQFLIQYYNGEERAKGNILERFSAQQFPDLHSELNLSSLELGDSALYFCASSAPSTGELFFGEGSRLTVL.

V usage is TRBV29-1 and J usage is TRBJ1-4, with 10 bases fitting TRBD1. The V gene end was trimmed by 5 bases and the J gene end by 4 bases; junction bases not matched to a gene: 4. Germline lookup yields CDR1 SQVTM and CDR2 ANQGSEA. The CDR3 runs to 14 residues. The CDR3 DNA is TGCAGCGTTCGACAGGGGGCCCTTAATGAAAAACTGTTTTTT. This sequence encodes CSVRQGALNEKLFF.